One and the same sample provided the 23 T cell receptor beta chains below, sequenced in a study of T cell repertoires in cytomegalovirus infection. TCRdb independently ran MiXCR on the reads; one entry per CDR3 protein. The sample consists of 350,000 to 500,000 distinct CDR3 sequences, around 32% of them appearing once. Material: PBMCs. These receptors all come from a human donor in good health (CMV status not recorded). Some clones in this sample may be carry-over from other donors' samples.

This chain connects TRBV2 to TRBJ1-3; D gene uncertain. CDR1 is SNHLY and CDR2 is FYNNEI in the germline V gene. The CDR3 is 10 residues long. V lost 7 bases to trimming and J lost 11 bases, with 9 bases between them. CDR3 loop: CASKGMAIYF. The CDR3 DNA reads as TGTGCCAGCAAAGGGATGGCCATATATTTT.

This clonotype was counted between two and nine times. This chain connects TRBV6-1 to TRBJ1-5, with a possible D match to TRBD1 (6 bases). This CDR3 is built from 14 residues. CDR1 is MNHNS and CDR2 is SASEGT in the germline V gene. V gave up 8 bases and J gave up 5 bases, with 16 bases separating them. For the CDR3, the DNA is TGTGCCAGCGTGGGACAAAACCCTGATCAGCCCCAGCATTTT. Encoded protein: CASVGQNPDQPQHF.

The V gene is TRBV20-1, the J gene TRBJ1-1; TRBD1 might be the D (5 bases). V dropped 4 bases and J dropped 1 base, with 7 bases sitting between them. The CDR3 is 12 residues long. Germline CDR1 and CDR2: DFQATT and SNEGSKA (reference sequence). CDR3 region: CSANRQNTEAFF. In DNA form, the CDR3 reads TGCAGTGCTAACAGGCAGAACACTGAAGCTTTCTTT.

This clonotype appeared a few times. The chain employs TRBV6-1 and TRBJ2-3, with 8 positions matching TRBD1. The V gene's germline CDR1 is MNHNS and CDR2 SASEGT. This CDR3 comprises 16 residues. V lost 7 bases and J lost 1; bases outside the gene matches: 10. This chain's CDR3 is CASNKPGGAGTDTQYF. CDR3 coding DNA: TGTGCCAGCAATAAGCCAGGGGGCGCGGGCACAGATACGCAGTATTTT.

This clonotype came up a few times. V usage is TRBV19 and J usage is TRBJ1-1; weak D call: TRBD1 (5 bases). V was cut by 5 bases and J by 8 bases, with 21 bases left in between. CDR3 length: 15 residues. Germline V CDR1 and CDR2: LNHDA, SQIVND (reference sequence). CDR3 coding DNA: TGTGCCAGTAGTGGAACCCGGGGCAGGGACGGGGAAGCTTTCTTT. It specifies CASSGTRGRDGEAFF.

This clonotype was seen more than once but under ten times. The chain recombines TRBV19 with TRBJ1-5; 7 bases align to TRBD1. Germline assignment: CDR1 LNHDA and CDR2 SQIVND (reference sequence). The CDR3 covers 16 residues. Germline trimming cut 2 bases from V and 6 bases from J; bases unmatched to any gene: 10. CDR3 DNA: TGTGCCAGTAGTATAAATGCTGAGGGGGCGGGTCAGCCCCAGCATTTT. Translated, it gives CASSINAEGAGQPQHF.

The chain employs TRBV12-3 or TRBV12-4 and TRBJ2-1; 7 nucleotides line up with TRBD1. This CDR3 has 15 residues. With 6 bases clipped from V and 5 bases from J, the junction kept 10 bases outside the gene matches. The CDR3 spells CASSPGQRGHNEQFF. The CDR3 DNA reads as TGTGCCAGCAGCCCGGGACAGAGGGGGCACAATGAGCAGTTCTTC.

This clonotype was seen just once. At one end the junction does not follow the germline gene, possibly because of a read error. The chain is built from TRBV7-9 and TRBJ2-3; 8 bases map to TRBD2. The CDR3 contains 15 residues. CDR1 SEHNR and CDR2 FQNEAQ come from the germline V gene (reference sequence). The CDR3 DNA is TGTGCCAGCAGCACCCTAGCGGGTCTGTCAGATACGAAGTATTTT. This encodes CASSTLAGLSDTKYF.

This clonotype was seen more than once but under ten times. The rearrangement links TRBV7-2 to TRBJ1-1, with D possibly matching TRBD1 (5 bases). V was trimmed by 6 bases and J by 5 bases, leaving 16 bases between them. CDR3 length equals 14 residues. Germline CDR1 and CDR2: SGHTA and FQGNSA. For the CDR3, the DNA is TGTGCCAGCAGTTTATTTCTGGGGGGGACTGAAGCTTTCTTT. This gives the protein CASSLFLGGTEAFF.

Details on this clonotype: A read error may explain this, as a much larger clone is one base away. The chain recombines TRBV12-3 or TRBV12-4 with TRBJ1-2; D remains unclear. Trimming took off 6 bases at V and 4 bases at J, with 18 bases between the two ends. The CDR3 consists of 15 residues. DNA for the CDR3: TGTGCCAGCAGATACACTCCAGAACCAGCCTATGGCTACACCTTC. It is translated as CASRYTPEPAYGYTF.

This clonotype was picked up a small number of times. The rearrangement joins TRBV10-3 to TRBJ1-2, with 7 bases aligning to TRBD1. Trimming removed 3 bases from V and 1 base from J; junction bases left unmatched: 5. The V gene's germline CDR1 is ENHRY and CDR2 SYGVKD. This CDR3 region has 15 residues. The CDR3 nucleotides read TGTGCCATCAGTGACCCGGGACAGATTAACTATGGCTACACCTTC. Translated, it gives CAISDPGQINYGYTF.

The gene calls are TRBV7-2 and TRBJ2-7, with D possibly matching TRBD1 (6 bases). The V gene's germline CDR1 is SGHTA and CDR2 FQGNSA. Between the trimmed V and J ends, which lost 2 bases and 0 bases, there was a span of 11 bases. This CDR3 is built from 15 residues. The CDR3 nucleotides are TGTGCCAGCAGCTTACCGGGGACACCCTCCTACGAGCAGTACTTC. Its translation: CASSLPGTPSYEQYF.

There are many counts of this clonotype. CDR3 coding DNA: TGTGCCAGCAGCTTAGGGGGGCCGGGTCAGCCCCAGCATTTT. This encodes CASSLGGPGQPQHF. The chain combines TRBV7-8 with TRBJ1-5, with D possibly matching TRBD1 (6 bases). This CDR3 is 14 amino acids long. V was pared by 1 base and J by 6 bases, with 10 bases between. Germline CDR1 and CDR2: SGHVS and FQNEAQ.

The chain couples TRBV3-1 to TRBJ1-6, with a weak D call TRBD1 (5 bases). The CDR3 contains 14 residues. Deletions cut 1 base from V and 5 bases from J, with 6 bases between. Germline values: CDR1 LGHDT, CDR2 YNNKEL (reference sequence). The CDR3 loop is CASSQVQDNSPLHF. DNA of the CDR3: TGTGCCAGCAGCCAAGTACAGGATAATTCACCCCTCCACTTT.

V and J are TRBV7-8 and TRBJ1-2; 8 bases match TRBD1. CDR1 and CDR2 from the germline V gene are SGHVS and FQNEAQ. The CDR3 covers 15 residues. The trim removed 4 bases at V and 3 bases at J, leaving 7 bases unmatched. DNA of the CDR3: TGTGCCAGCAGCTGGACAGGGCTTGCTCACTATGGCTACACCTTC. Amino acid sequence: CASSWTGLAHYGYTF.

CDR3 in amino acids: CAISESDIEQFF. Here the CDR3 DNA reads TGTGCCATCAGTGAGTCTGATATTGAGCAGTTCTTC. The V gene is TRBV10-3, the J gene TRBJ2-1, with D hard to call. The ends were cut back, 0 bases at V and 9 bases at J, with 6 bases in the middle. Germline V gene data show CDR1 as ENHRY and CDR2 as SYGVKD. The CDR3 is made up of 12 amino acids.

This clonotype was detected a few times. The chain has TRBV4-3 and TRBJ2-7; the D gene is possibly TRBD1 (6 bases). The V and J ends lost 0 bases and 2 bases respectively, with 11 bases between them. The germline CDR1 and CDR2 sequences are LGHNA and YSLEER. The CDR3 is 15 residues long. The CDR3 sequence: CASSQERTDAYEQYF. DNA for the CDR3: TGCGCCAGCAGCCAAGAAAGGACAGATGCCTACGAGCAGTACTTC.

This clonotype appeared a few times. V usage is TRBV6-5 and J usage is TRBJ1-6, with D uncertain. Between the trimmed V and J ends, which lost 4 bases and 5 bases, there was a span of 12 bases. CDR1 is MNHEY, CDR2 SVGAGI, per germline. CDR3 size: 15 residues. The CDR3 spells CASSFQAGDNSPLHF. As DNA, the CDR3 is TGTGCCAGCAGTTTTCAGGCAGGAGATAATTCACCCCTCCACTTT.

Many counts were recorded for this clonotype. CDR3 DNA: TGTGCCAGCAGCTTAGTCCAAAGGACACCCACCATATCCCACGAGCAGTACTTC. It translates to CASSLVQRTPTISHEQYF. The chain couples TRBV7-2 to TRBJ2-7, with a weak D call TRBD1 (5 bases). The CDR3 contains 18 residues. V lost 1 base and J 5 bases, leaving 24 bases between the germline ends. Germline V lookup: CDR1 SGHTA, CDR2 FQGNSA.

The genes are TRBV5-6 and TRBJ2-2; 8 bases agree with TRBD2. The V gene's germline CDR1 is SGHDT and CDR2 YYEEEE. The CDR3 has 16 residues. The trim removed 2 bases at V and 4 bases at J, leaving 7 bases unmatched. For the CDR3, the DNA is TGTGCCAGCAGCTTATGGGCGGGGGGAACCACCGGGGAGCTGTTTTTT. It is translated as CASSLWAGGTTGELFF.

This clonotype was detected only a few times. The rearrangement joins TRBV2 to TRBJ1-1; TRBD1 aligns across 9 bases. Per germline, CDR1 SNHLY and CDR2 FYNNEI. The CDR3 totals 14 residues. V shed 6 bases and J 11 bases; nucleotides not matched to a gene: 13. The CDR3 region has the DNA TGTGCCAGCAGCCTCCGGGACAGGGATTATCTGGCTTTCTTT. As protein: CASSLRDRDYLAFF. The full variable domain, rest sourced from reference TRBV2 and TRBJ1-1, is EPEVTQTPSHQVTQMGQEVILRCVPISNHLYFYWYRQILGQKVEFLVSFYNNEISEKSEIFDDQFSVERPDGSNFTLKIRSTKLEDSAMYFCASSLRDRDYLAFFGQGTRLTVV.

The table lists this clonotype with a few counts. V is TRBV3-1 and J is TRBJ2-1; D is possibly TRBD1 (5 bases). The CDR3 contains 15 residues. Germline V lookup: CDR1 LGHDT, CDR2 YNNKEL (reference sequence). V was clipped by 5 bases and J by 9 bases, with 20 bases between them. DNA for the CDR3: TGTGCCAGCAGCGACCGCAGGGTGGTGAACGGTGAGCAGTTCTTC. Translation: CASSDRRVVNGEQFF.

This clonotype was detected ten times or more. The chain is built from TRBV7-6 and TRBJ1-1; 7 bases are shared with TRBD1. Trimming took 4 bases from V and 1 from J; bases not matched to a gene: 6. This CDR3 spans 15 amino acids. Germline CDR1 reads SGHVS; CDR2 reads FNYEAQ. The CDR3 coding sequence is TGTGCCAGCAGCTCAAGACAGGGAAGGAACACTGAAGCTTTCTTT. Translation gives CASSSRQGRNTEAFF.